A selection of T cell receptor beta chains follows, all from one sample in a study of technical replicates of blood from a few donors. The table came from immunoSEQ multiplex PCR; TCRdb's copy has only in-frame clones and leaves some out. Of under 90,000 clones listed, nearly 98% were seen once; the top ten hold approximately 0.15%. Sample: T cells isolated from PBMCs. These TCRs come from a human donor in good health. CDR3s include the opening cysteine and the closing phenylalanine or tryptophan. Each record gives: D gene, J gene, clone size, V gene, CDR3 DNA, CDR3 protein. The D gene is left open where the match is weak. A row's size may be missing; if present it is once, few, many or a size class.

d_call: TRBD2
j_call: TRBJ2-2
clone_size: -
v_call: TRBV4-1
cdr3_nt: TGCGCCAGCAGCCCTCAGCTAGCGGGGGGCGCGAACACCGGGGAGCTGTTTTTT
cdr3_aa: CASSPQLAGGANTGELFF

d_call: -
j_call: TRBJ1-2
clone_size: -
v_call: TRBV7-8
cdr3_nt: TGTGCCAGCAGCCTTTGGGGAACAGGGACTAACTATGGCTACACCTTC
cdr3_aa: CASSLWGTGTNYGYTF

d_call: TRBD1
j_call: TRBJ2-1
clone_size: -
v_call: TRBV6-1
cdr3_nt: TGTGCCAGCAGTGAAGCCGCCTTGACAGGGAACTACAATGAGCAGTTCTTC
cdr3_aa: CASSEAALTGNYNEQFF

d_call: -
j_call: TRBJ1-1
clone_size: -
v_call: TRBV5-1
cdr3_nt: TGCGCCAGCAGGAGGATGGGGGCGAACACTGAAGCTTTCTTT
cdr3_aa: CASRRMGANTEAFF

d_call: TRBD2
j_call: TRBJ2-3
clone_size: -
v_call: TRBV11-2
cdr3_nt: TGTGCCAGCAGCTTACAACGGGGGGGCATAGATACGCAGTATTTT
cdr3_aa: CASSLQRGGIDTQYF

d_call: -
j_call: TRBJ2-7
clone_size: -
v_call: TRBV9
cdr3_nt: TGTGCCAGCAGCGTAGGCCCTAAAACCTACGAGCAGTACTTC
cdr3_aa: CASSVGPKTYEQYF

d_call: TRBD2
j_call: TRBJ2-2
clone_size: -
v_call: TRBV11-1
cdr3_nt: TGTGCCAGCAGCCCTCAAGCGGGAGATACCGCCGGGGAGCTGTTTTTT
cdr3_aa: CASSPQAGDTAGELFF

d_call: TRBD1
j_call: TRBJ2-7
clone_size: -
v_call: TRBV19
cdr3_nt: TGTGCCAGTAGTATAAGGGAGGACAGGGGGGGGTCCTACGAGCAGTACTTC
cdr3_aa: CASSIREDRGGSYEQYF

d_call: TRBD2
j_call: TRBJ2-3
clone_size: once
v_call: TRBV6-1
cdr3_nt: TGTGCCAGCAGTGGACGCCCCAGCGGGGGGGCAGGAGATACGCAGTATTTT
cdr3_aa: CASSGRPSGGAGDTQYF

d_call: TRBD1
j_call: TRBJ2-7
clone_size: -
v_call: TRBV5-6
cdr3_nt: TGTGCCAGCAGCATGGGGGACAGGGGATGGTATGAGCAGTACTTC
cdr3_aa: CASSMGDRGWYEQYF

d_call: TRBD2
j_call: TRBJ2-7
clone_size: -
v_call: TRBV28
cdr3_nt: TGTGCCAGCAGTTCATCGGCTAGCGGGAGTGGCTACGAGCAGTACTTC
cdr3_aa: CASSSSASGSGYEQYF

d_call: TRBD2
j_call: TRBJ2-7
clone_size: -
v_call: TRBV2
cdr3_nt: TGTGCCAGCATAATTAGCCGAACTAGCGGACCCTACGAGCAGTACTTC
cdr3_aa: CASIISRTSGPYEQYF

d_call: -
j_call: TRBJ1-2
clone_size: -
v_call: TRBV28
cdr3_nt: TGTGCCAGCAGCTCACAGGGTCCTAACTATGGCTACACCTTC
cdr3_aa: CASSSQGPNYGYTF

d_call: -
j_call: TRBJ2-5
clone_size: -
v_call: TRBV6-5
cdr3_nt: TGTGCCAGCAGTTACTGGGCATGGGAGACCCAGTACTTC
cdr3_aa: CASSYWAWETQYF

d_call: TRBD1
j_call: TRBJ2-2
clone_size: once
v_call: TRBV9
cdr3_nt: TGTGCCAGCAGCGTAGGACAGGGGACGAACACCGGGGAGCTGTTTTTT
cdr3_aa: CASSVGQGTNTGELFF

d_call: TRBD1
j_call: TRBJ2-1
clone_size: -
v_call: TRBV27
cdr3_nt: TGTGCCAGCAGTTTTGGGACAGGGGACAATGAGCAGTTCTTC
cdr3_aa: CASSFGTGDNEQFF

d_call: -
j_call: TRBJ2-1
clone_size: -
v_call: TRBV5-5
cdr3_nt: TGTGCCAGCAGCTTAGGACTAACTAGCTCCTACAATGAGCAGTTCTTC
cdr3_aa: CASSLGLTSSYNEQFF

d_call: TRBD2
j_call: TRBJ2-7
clone_size: -
v_call: TRBV4-1
cdr3_nt: TGCGCCAGCAGCCAAGAACTACGAGCGGGGAATTCCTACGAGCAGTACTTC
cdr3_aa: CASSQELRAGNSYEQYF

d_call: -
j_call: TRBJ1-4
clone_size: -
v_call: TRBV7-2
cdr3_nt: TGTGCCAGCAGCTTACTCCCCCAACTTGCAACTAATGAAAAACTGTTTTTT
cdr3_aa: CASSLLPQLATNEKLFF

d_call: TRBD2
j_call: TRBJ2-3
clone_size: -
v_call: TRBV5-1
cdr3_nt: TGCGCCAGCCGGGGGCTAGCGGGGGGCACAGATACGCAGTATTTT
cdr3_aa: CASRGLAGGTDTQYF

d_call: -
j_call: TRBJ1-1
clone_size: -
v_call: TRBV29-1
cdr3_nt: TGCAGCGTTGCCAACCTCAGATGGCCAATGAACACTGAAGCTTTCTTT
cdr3_aa: CSVANLRWPMNTEAFF

d_call: TRBD2
j_call: TRBJ2-7
clone_size: -
v_call: TRBV5-1
cdr3_nt: TGCGCCAGCAGCGGGGGGGTAGCGCAATACGAGCAGTACTTC
cdr3_aa: CASSGGVAQYEQYF

d_call: -
j_call: TRBJ1-1
clone_size: -
v_call: TRBV7-9
cdr3_nt: TGTGCCAGCAGCAACCGGGACCGGGGGACTGAAGCTTTCTTT
cdr3_aa: CASSNRDRGTEAFF

d_call: -
j_call: TRBJ2-7
clone_size: -
v_call: TRBV9
cdr3_nt: TGTGCCAGCAGCGCCGAGATCACCTCCTACGAGCAGTACTTC
cdr3_aa: CASSAEITSYEQYF

d_call: -
j_call: TRBJ2-7
clone_size: -
v_call: TRBV2
cdr3_nt: TGTGCCAGCGTGAGCGGGACACAAACCTACGAGCAGTACTTC
cdr3_aa: CASVSGTQTYEQYF

d_call: TRBD2
j_call: TRBJ2-7
clone_size: -
v_call: TRBV2
cdr3_nt: TGTGCCAGCAGTGAAAAGGGACTAGCGGGAAAGTACGAGCAGTACTTC
cdr3_aa: CASSEKGLAGKYEQYF

d_call: TRBD2
j_call: TRBJ2-3
clone_size: -
v_call: TRBV11-2
cdr3_nt: TGTGCCAGCAGCTTAGAGCCGGGACTAGCGGGGGGCACAGATACGCAGTATTTT
cdr3_aa: CASSLEPGLAGGTDTQYF

d_call: TRBD1
j_call: TRBJ2-7
clone_size: -
v_call: TRBV5-1
cdr3_nt: TGCGCCAGCTCTCCATCTGGGACAGGGTCCTACGAGCAGTACTTC
cdr3_aa: CASSPSGTGSYEQYF

d_call: TRBD2
j_call: TRBJ2-4
clone_size: -
v_call: TRBV19
cdr3_nt: TGTGCCAGTAGGGGGACTAGCGGGGCAAAAAACATTCAGTACTTC
cdr3_aa: CASRGTSGAKNIQYF

d_call: -
j_call: TRBJ2-7
clone_size: -
v_call: TRBV5-1
cdr3_nt: TGCGCCAGCAGCTTGGGCACTTTTACCTACGAGCAGTACTTC
cdr3_aa: CASSLGTFTYEQYF

d_call: -
j_call: TRBJ1-1
clone_size: -
v_call: TRBV6-5
cdr3_nt: TGTGCCAGCAGCCCCCTTCGAGCGAACACTGAAGCTTTCTTT
cdr3_aa: CASSPLRANTEAFF

d_call: -
j_call: TRBJ1-1
clone_size: -
v_call: TRBV28
cdr3_nt: TGTGCCAGCAGTTCGGGACAATTATACAGTTGGGCTTTCTTT
cdr3_aa: CASSSGQLYSWAFF

d_call: -
j_call: TRBJ1-2
clone_size: -
v_call: TRBV11-3
cdr3_nt: TGTGCCAGCAGCTTAGGCACAGGCTATGGCTACACCTTC
cdr3_aa: CASSLGTGYGYTF

d_call: -
j_call: TRBJ2-4
clone_size: -
v_call: TRBV5-4
cdr3_nt: TGTGCCAGCAGCTTGGGTCCCGCCGGGGGAAACATTCAGTACTTC
cdr3_aa: CASSLGPAGGNIQYF

d_call: -
j_call: TRBJ2-1
clone_size: -
v_call: TRBV27
cdr3_nt: TGTGCCAGCAGTGCGGTGGCGGGTTATTACAATGAGCAGTTCTTC
cdr3_aa: CASSAVAGYYNEQFF

d_call: -
j_call: TRBJ1-4
clone_size: once
v_call: TRBV9
cdr3_nt: TGTGCCAGCAGCTTCCACGGCGGTGCGGGTGAAAAACTGTTTTTT
cdr3_aa: CASSFHGGAGEKLFF

d_call: TRBD1
j_call: TRBJ1-2
clone_size: -
v_call: TRBV6-5
cdr3_nt: TGTGCCAGCAGTTACTCCGGGACAGGGACCTATGGCTACACCTTC
cdr3_aa: CASSYSGTGTYGYTF

d_call: TRBD1
j_call: TRBJ2-3
clone_size: -
v_call: TRBV12-5
cdr3_nt: TGTGCTAGTGGTTTGGCCCGGACAGGGGCCAACACAGATACGCAGTATTTT
cdr3_aa: CASGLARTGANTDTQYF

d_call: TRBD2
j_call: TRBJ2-3
clone_size: -
v_call: TRBV2
cdr3_nt: TGTGCCAGCAGTCATGGACTAGCGGGGAGCACAGATACGCAGTATTTT
cdr3_aa: CASSHGLAGSTDTQYF

d_call: TRBD2
j_call: TRBJ2-2
clone_size: -
v_call: TRBV2
cdr3_nt: TGTGCCAGCACACCCGATGCGGGAGCGAACACCGGGGAGCTGTTTTTT
cdr3_aa: CASTPDAGANTGELFF

d_call: -
j_call: TRBJ2-1
clone_size: -
v_call: TRBV4-1
cdr3_nt: TGCGCCAGCAGTCCGATAAATTCGGGAAGCTCCTACAATGAGCAGTTCTTC
cdr3_aa: CASSPINSGSSYNEQFF

d_call: TRBD1
j_call: TRBJ1-2
clone_size: -
v_call: TRBV11-3
cdr3_nt: TGTGCCAGCAGCCAGGCAGGGGGTTTTTTAGGCTACACCTTC
cdr3_aa: CASSQAGGFLGYTF

d_call: -
j_call: TRBJ2-1
clone_size: -
v_call: TRBV27
cdr3_nt: TGTGCCAGCAAACCGATGAGGGTCCATGAGCAGTTCTTC
cdr3_aa: CASKPMRVHEQFF

d_call: TRBD1
j_call: TRBJ2-7
clone_size: -
v_call: TRBV19
cdr3_nt: TGTGCCAGCGGTTTTGCAGCCGGGACAGGGGACGAGCAGTACTTC
cdr3_aa: CASGFAAGTGDEQYF

d_call: TRBD1
j_call: TRBJ1-6
clone_size: -
v_call: TRBV15
cdr3_nt: TGTGCCACCAGCAGAGAGTCGCCTTGGGACAGGGGCCGCGGGAATTCACCCCTCCACTTT
cdr3_aa: CATSRESPWDRGRGNSPLHF

d_call: TRBD2
j_call: TRBJ2-2
clone_size: -
v_call: TRBV18
cdr3_nt: TGTGCCAGCTCACCATGGACTAGCGGGAGCTTCACCGGGGAGCTGTTTTTT
cdr3_aa: CASSPWTSGSFTGELFF

d_call: TRBD2
j_call: TRBJ2-1
clone_size: -
v_call: TRBV6-5
cdr3_nt: TGTGCCAGCAGTCCCCTAGCGGTCCAAGGCAATGAGCAGTTCTTC
cdr3_aa: CASSPLAVQGNEQFF

d_call: TRBD2
j_call: TRBJ2-7
clone_size: -
v_call: TRBV27
cdr3_nt: TGTGCCAGCAATAAAGCGGGAGGGGTCTACGAGCAGTACTTC
cdr3_aa: CASNKAGGVYEQYF